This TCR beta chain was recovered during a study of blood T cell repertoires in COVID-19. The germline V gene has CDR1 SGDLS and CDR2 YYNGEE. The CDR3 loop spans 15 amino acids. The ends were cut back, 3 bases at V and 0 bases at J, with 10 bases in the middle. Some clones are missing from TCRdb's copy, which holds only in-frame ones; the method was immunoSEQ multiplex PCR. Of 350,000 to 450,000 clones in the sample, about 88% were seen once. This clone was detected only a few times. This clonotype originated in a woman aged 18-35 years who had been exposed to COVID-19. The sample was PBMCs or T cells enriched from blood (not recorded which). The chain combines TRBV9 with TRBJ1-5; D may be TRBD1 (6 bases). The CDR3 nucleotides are TGTGCCAGCAGCGAAACAGGGTTTAGCAATCAGCCCCAGCATTTT. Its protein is CASSETGFSNQPQHF.